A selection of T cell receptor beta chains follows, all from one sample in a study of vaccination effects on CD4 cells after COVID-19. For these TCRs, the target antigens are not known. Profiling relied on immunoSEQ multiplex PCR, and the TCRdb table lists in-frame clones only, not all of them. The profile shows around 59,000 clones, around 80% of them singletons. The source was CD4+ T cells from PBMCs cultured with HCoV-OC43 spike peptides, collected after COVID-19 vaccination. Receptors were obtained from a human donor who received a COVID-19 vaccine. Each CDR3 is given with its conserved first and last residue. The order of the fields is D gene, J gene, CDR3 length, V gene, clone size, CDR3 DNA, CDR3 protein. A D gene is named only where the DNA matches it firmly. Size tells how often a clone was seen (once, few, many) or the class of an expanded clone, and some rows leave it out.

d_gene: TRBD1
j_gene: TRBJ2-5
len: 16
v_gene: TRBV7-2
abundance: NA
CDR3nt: TGTGCCAGCAGCTTAGGGACAGGGGGAGGTTTGGAGACCCAGTACTTC
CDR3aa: CASSLGTGGGLETQYF

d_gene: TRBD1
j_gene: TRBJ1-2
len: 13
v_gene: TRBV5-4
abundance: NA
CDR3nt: TGTGCCACCTCAACTCAGGGGGCCCATGGCTACACCTTC
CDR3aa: CATSTQGAHGYTF

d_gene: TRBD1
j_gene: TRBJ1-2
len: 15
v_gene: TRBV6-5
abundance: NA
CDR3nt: TGTGCCAGCAGTTATGGCTGGAGGACAGGGGGAAGCTACACCTTC
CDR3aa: CASSYGWRTGGSYTF

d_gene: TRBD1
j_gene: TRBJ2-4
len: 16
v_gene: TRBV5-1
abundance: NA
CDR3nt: TGCGCCAGCAGCTATTTACCGGACAGGGCTAAAAACATTCAGTACTTC
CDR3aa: CASSYLPDRAKNIQYF

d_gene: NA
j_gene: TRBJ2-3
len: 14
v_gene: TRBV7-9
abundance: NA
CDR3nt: TGTGCCAGCAGCTTAGGGACAGGCACAGATACGCAGTATTTT
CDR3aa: CASSLGTGTDTQYF

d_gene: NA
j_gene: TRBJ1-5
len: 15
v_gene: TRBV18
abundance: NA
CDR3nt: TGTGCCAGCTCACCACGGTCAGAGCGGGGTCAGCCCCAGCATTTT
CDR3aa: CASSPRSERGQPQHF

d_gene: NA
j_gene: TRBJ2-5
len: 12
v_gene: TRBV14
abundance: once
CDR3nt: TGTGCCAGCAGCCATCAAAGGGAGACCCAGTACTTC
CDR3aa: CASSHQRETQYF

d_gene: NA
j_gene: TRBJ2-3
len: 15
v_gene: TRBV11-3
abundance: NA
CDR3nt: TGTGCCAGCAGCTTAGGGACGATCGAGGCAGATACGCAGTATTTT
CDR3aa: CASSLGTIEADTQYF

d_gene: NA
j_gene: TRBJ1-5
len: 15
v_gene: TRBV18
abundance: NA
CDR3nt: TGTGCCAGCTCCCATAGGACGGATAGCAATCAGCCCCAGCATTTT
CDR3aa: CASSHRTDSNQPQHF

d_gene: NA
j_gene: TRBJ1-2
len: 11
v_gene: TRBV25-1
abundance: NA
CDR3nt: TGTGCCAGCACCGACCGCTATGGCTACACCTTC
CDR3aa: CASTDRYGYTF

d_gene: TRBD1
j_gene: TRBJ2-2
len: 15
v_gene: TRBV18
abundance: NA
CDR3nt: TGTGCCAGCTCATCGTTACAGGGGGACACCGGGGAGCTGTTTTTT
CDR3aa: CASSSLQGDTGELFF

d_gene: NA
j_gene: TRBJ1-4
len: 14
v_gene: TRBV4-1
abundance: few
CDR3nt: TGCGCCAGCCAAAACCAGGGCCTTAATGAAAAACTGTTTTTT
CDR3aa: CASQNQGLNEKLFF

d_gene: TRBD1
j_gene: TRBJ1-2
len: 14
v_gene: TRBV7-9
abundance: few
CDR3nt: TGTGCCAGCAGCTTAGGACAGGGGGTCTATGGCTACACCTTC
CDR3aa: CASSLGQGVYGYTF

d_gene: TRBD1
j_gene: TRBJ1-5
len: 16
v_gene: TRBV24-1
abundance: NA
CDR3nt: TGTGCCACCAGTGATGGGGACAGACATAGCAATCAGCCCCAGCATTTT
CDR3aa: CATSDGDRHSNQPQHF

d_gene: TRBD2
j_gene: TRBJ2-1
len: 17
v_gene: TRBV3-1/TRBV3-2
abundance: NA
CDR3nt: TGTGCCAGCAGCCAAGGGACTATAGCGGGGGGGCCGGATGAGCAGTTCTTC
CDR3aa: CASSQGTIAGGPDEQFF

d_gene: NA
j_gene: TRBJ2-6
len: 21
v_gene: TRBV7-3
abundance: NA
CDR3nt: TGTGCCAGCAGCTTATTAAGGGGGAGGCAGGGACGTCTCCCTGGGGCCAACGTCCTGACTTTC
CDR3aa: CASSLLRGRQGRLPGANVLTF

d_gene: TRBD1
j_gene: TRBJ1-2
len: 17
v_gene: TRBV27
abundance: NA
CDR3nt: TGTGCCAGCAGTTCCGGGACAGGGACCCTTCTTGGCTATGGCTACACCTTC
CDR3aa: CASSSGTGTLLGYGYTF

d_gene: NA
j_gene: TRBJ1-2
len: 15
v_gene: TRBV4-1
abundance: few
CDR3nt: TGCGCCAGCAGCCGCACGCCAGGGGCTAACTATGGCTACACCTTC
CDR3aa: CASSRTPGANYGYTF

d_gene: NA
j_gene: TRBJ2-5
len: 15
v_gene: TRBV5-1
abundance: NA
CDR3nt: TGCGCCAGCAGCTTGATTCGACCGAACCAAGAGACCCAGTACTTC
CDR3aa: CASSLIRPNQETQYF

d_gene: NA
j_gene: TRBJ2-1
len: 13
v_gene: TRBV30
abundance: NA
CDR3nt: TGTGCCTGGAGTGTAAGGCCCAACAATGAGCAGTTCTTC
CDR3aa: CAWSVRPNNEQFF

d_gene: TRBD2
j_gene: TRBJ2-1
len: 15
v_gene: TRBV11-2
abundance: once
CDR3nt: TGTGCCAGCAGCCCCACGGGGGGGGGATTCAATGAGCAGTTCTTC
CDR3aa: CASSPTGGGFNEQFF

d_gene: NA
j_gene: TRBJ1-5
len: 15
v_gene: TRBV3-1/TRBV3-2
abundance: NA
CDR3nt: TGTGCCAGCAGCCAGGGGGGCAGGGTAAGCCGGCCCCAGCATTTT
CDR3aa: CASSQGGRVSRPQHF

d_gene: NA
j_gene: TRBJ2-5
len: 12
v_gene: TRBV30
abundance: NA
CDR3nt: TGTGCCTGGAAGGGGGGGTCGGAGACCCAGTACTTC
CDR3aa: CAWKGGSETQYF

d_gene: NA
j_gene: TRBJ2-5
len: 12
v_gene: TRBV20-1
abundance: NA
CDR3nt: TGCAGTGCTAGTAACACCGAGGGGACCCAGTACTTC
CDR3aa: CSASNTEGTQYF

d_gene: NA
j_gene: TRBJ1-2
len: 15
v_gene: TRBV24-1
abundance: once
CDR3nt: TGTGCCACCAGTGATCCCCGCACAGGGAACTATGGCTACACCTTC
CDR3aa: CATSDPRTGNYGYTF

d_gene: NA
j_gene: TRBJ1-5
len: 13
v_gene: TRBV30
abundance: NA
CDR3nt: TGTGCCTGGAGTGGCCAGGGGAATCAGCCCCAGCATTTT
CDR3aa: CAWSGQGNQPQHF

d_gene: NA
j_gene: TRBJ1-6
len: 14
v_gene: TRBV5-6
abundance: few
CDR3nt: TGTGCCAGCAGCTTGTCACTGGGTAATTCACCCCTCCACTTT
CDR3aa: CASSLSLGNSPLHF

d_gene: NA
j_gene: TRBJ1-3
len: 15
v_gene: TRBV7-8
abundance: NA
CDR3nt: TGTGCCAGCAGCTACACCGGGGGGGATGGAAACACCATATATTTT
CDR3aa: CASSYTGGDGNTIYF

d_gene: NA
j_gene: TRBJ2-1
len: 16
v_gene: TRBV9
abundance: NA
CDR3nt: TGTGCCAGCAGCCCCCTGGGCCAGGGATCCTACAATGAGCAGTTCTTC
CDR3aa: CASSPLGQGSYNEQFF

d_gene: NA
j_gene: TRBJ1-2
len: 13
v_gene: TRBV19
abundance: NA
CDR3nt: TGTGCCAGTGCTTACAGCCTGGAAGGTGGCTACACCTTC
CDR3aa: CASAYSLEGGYTF

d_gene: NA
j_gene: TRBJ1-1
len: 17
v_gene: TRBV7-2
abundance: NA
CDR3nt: TGTGCCAGCAGCTTAGCGATGGGCAGGGCTCTGAACACTGAAGCTTTCTTT
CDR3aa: CASSLAMGRALNTEAFF

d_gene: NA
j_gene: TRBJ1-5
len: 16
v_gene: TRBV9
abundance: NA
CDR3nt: TGTGCCAGCAGCCCAAGCCGGGGGGGCGGCAATCAGCCCCAGCATTTT
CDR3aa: CASSPSRGGGNQPQHF

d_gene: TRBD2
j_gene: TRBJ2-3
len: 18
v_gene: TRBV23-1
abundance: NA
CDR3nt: TGCGCCAGCAGTCACCGCCCACTAGCGGGGGGGCCATCAGATACGCAGTATTTT
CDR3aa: CASSHRPLAGGPSDTQYF

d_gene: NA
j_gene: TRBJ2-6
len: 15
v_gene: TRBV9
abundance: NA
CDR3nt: TGTGCCAGCAGACAGGAAAACTCTGGGGCCAACGTCCTGACTTTC
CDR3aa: CASRQENSGANVLTF

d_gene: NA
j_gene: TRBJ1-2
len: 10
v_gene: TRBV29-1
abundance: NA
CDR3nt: TGCAGCGTACGGACGCCGGGCTACACCTTC
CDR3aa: CSVRTPGYTF

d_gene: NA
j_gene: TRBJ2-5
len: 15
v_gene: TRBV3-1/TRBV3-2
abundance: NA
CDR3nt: TGTGCCAGCAGCCAAGATGATCGGGCCCAAGAGACCCAGTACTTC
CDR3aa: CASSQDDRAQETQYF

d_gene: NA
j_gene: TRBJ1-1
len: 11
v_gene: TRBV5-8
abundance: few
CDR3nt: TGTGCCAGCAGCCGGGCCTCTGAAGCTTTCTTT
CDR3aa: CASSRASEAFF

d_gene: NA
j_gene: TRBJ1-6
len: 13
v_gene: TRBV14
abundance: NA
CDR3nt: TGTGCCAGCAGCCTGGGAGGGGTTTCACCCCTCCACTTT
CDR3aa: CASSLGGVSPLHF

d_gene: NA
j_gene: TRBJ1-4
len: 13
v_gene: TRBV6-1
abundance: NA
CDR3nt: TGTGCCAGCAGTGAACAGGGTAATGAAAAACTGTTTTTT
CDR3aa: CASSEQGNEKLFF

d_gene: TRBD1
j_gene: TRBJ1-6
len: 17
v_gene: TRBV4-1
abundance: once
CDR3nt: TGCGCCAGCAGAACTACCGGGACAGGGGCTTATAATTCACCCCTCCACTTT
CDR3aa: CASRTTGTGAYNSPLHF

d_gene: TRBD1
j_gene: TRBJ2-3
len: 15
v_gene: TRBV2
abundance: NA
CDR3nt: TGTGCCAGCAGTGAAAGGGACAGGGGCACAGATACGCAGTATTTT
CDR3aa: CASSERDRGTDTQYF

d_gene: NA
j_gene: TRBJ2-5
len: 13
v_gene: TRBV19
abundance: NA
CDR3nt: TGTGCCAGTAGTCCAGGGGACCAAGAGACCCAGTACTTC
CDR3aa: CASSPGDQETQYF

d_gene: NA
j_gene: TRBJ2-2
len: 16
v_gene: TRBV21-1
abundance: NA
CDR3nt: TGTGCCAGCCCAACTTTTCGGGGGGAGAGCACCGGGGAGCTGTTTTTT
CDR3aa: CASPTFRGESTGELFF

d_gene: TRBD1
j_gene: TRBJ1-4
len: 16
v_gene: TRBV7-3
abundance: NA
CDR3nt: TGTGCCAGCAGCTTAAGGGGGGACAGAATTGACGAAAAACTGTTTTTT
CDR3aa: CASSLRGDRIDEKLFF

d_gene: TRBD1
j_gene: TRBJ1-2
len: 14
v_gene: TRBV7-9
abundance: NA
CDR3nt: TGTGCCAGCAGCTACGGACAGGGAGGCTATGGCTACACCTTC
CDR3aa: CASSYGQGGYGYTF

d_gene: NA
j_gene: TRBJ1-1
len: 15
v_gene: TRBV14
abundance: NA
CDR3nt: TGTGCCAGCAGCCGCCGGGGGACCGGGAACACTGAAGCTTTCTTT
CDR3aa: CASSRRGTGNTEAFF

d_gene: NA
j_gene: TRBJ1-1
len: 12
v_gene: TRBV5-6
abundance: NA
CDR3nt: TGTGCCAGTAGGACAGCAAACACTGAAGCTTTCTTT
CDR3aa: CASRTANTEAFF

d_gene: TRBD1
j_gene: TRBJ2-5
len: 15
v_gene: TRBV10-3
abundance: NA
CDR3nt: TGTGCCATCAGTCCGGACAGGGGAGGGCAAGAGACCCAGTACTTC
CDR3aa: CAISPDRGGQETQYF

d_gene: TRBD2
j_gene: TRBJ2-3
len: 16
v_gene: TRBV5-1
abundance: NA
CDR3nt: TGCGCCAGCAGCTTGCGGACTAGCGGGGTCACAGATACGCAGTATTTT
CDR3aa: CASSLRTSGVTDTQYF

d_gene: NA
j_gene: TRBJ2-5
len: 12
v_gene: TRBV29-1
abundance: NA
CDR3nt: TGCAGCGTCGCTCTCGTCCAAGAGACCCAGTACTTC
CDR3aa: CSVALVQETQYF

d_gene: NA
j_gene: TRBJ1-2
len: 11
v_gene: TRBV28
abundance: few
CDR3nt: TGTGCCAGCAGGGATCTTAATGGCTACACCTTC
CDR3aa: CASRDLNGYTF

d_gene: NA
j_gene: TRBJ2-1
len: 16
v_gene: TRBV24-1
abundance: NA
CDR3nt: TGTGCCACCAGTGACCATGGGGGTGGGGCGGGTAATGAGCAGTTCTTC
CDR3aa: CATSDHGGGAGNEQFF